Listed below are T cell receptor beta chains from one sample, sequenced in a study of CD8+ T cells in alopecia areata. Profiled with immunoSEQ multiplex PCR; TCRdb holds only in-frame clones, not every one. The sample records fewer than 200,000 clones, 59% being singletons. The starting material was CD4+ T cells sorted from blood, obtained at week 0. The source is a human donor with alopecia areata. Both conserved end residues are part of each CDR3.

TRBV5-4,15,CASRSGPERDSPLHF
TRBV13,14,CASSIGQVKQPQHF
TRBV15,16,CATSRTSGLSSYEQYF
TRBV29-1,16,CSVEGRQGRSYNEQFF
TRBV19,11,CASRDTGELFF
TRBV9,12,CASSAGQGRQFF
TRBV29-1,16,CSVKSGDGGTSGQQYF
TRBV6-6,12,CASMDGFRPQHF
TRBV4-2,16,CASSQETGTNTGELFF
TRBV14,14,CASSQTGGTSPLHF
TRBV7-9,10,CASAVETQYF
TRBV4-2,15,CASSLTRKWEGTQYF
TRBV28,14,CASRDRSSTDTQYF
TRBV5-1,16,CASRAGQETINYGYTF
TRBV4-1,15,CASSQADRGYTEAFF
TRBV18,17,CASSPDLLGTRSSPLHF
TRBV29-1,14,CSVERGDRAYGYTF
TRBV25-1,15,CASRAPGSGANVLTF
TRBV19,12,CASSGGHYEQYF
TRBV4-1,15,CASSQDSWDSYEQYF
TRBV5-1,15,CASSPGQGVRNEQFF
TRBV7-9,14,CASSLVGWEETQYF
TRBV30,15,CAWSGEGLGNQPQHF
TRBV6-6,13,CASNHRDHYGYTF
TRBV11-2,16,CASSPRTSGGHNEQFF
TRBV5-6,15,CASSFYRGVNEKLFF
TRBV4-2,22,CASSQGSGGDRGRSGSNQPQHF
TRBV27,15,CASSLTAGTSEGYTF
TRBV4-1,14,CASSQEPRSDIQYF
TRBV30,18,CAWSVGTGGSLGNEKLFF
TRBV29-1,14,CSVEVAGGPDTQYF
TRBV28,12,CASRKGAYEQYF
TRBV2,14,CARAGAKNTGELFF
TRBV30,12,CAWGPQATEAFF
TRBV28,10,CASKRETQYF
TRBV29-1,15,CSVRIGDSSGNTIYF
TRBV5-6,17,CASSSRLAGPLTDTQYF
TRBV4-1,14,CASSQVPGNQPQHF
TRBV5-1,14,CASSLTGEIYEQYF
TRBV30,11,CAWTTAETQYF
TRBV15,15,CATSRDRRGWETQYF